This TCR beta chain was sequenced for a study of identical twins. General study points: For out-of-frame alpha sequences shared by twins, low generation probability was in excess.

MiXCR, run by TCRdb on the 5' RACE reads, gives a single entry per CDR3 protein. The data hold 1.5 million to 2 million distinct CDR3 sequences, with around a third observed a single time. CDR3 length: 14 amino acids. V trimming: 6 bases; J trimming: 7 bases; junction bases outside the gene matches: 12. Looked up from germline, CDR1 is MNHEY and CDR2 is SVGEGT. There were only healthy Caucasians among the donors. A note on this clonotype: The antigen remains undetermined. A much larger clone lies a single base off, so this may be a read error.

Sequenced material: cord blood. The receptor comes from a newborn girl in good health. The chain combines TRBV6-2 or TRBV6-3 with TRBJ2-7, with 7 bases fitting TRBD1. DNA for the CDR3: TGTGCCAGCAGCTACAGGGGCTTAGGGGGTGAGCAGTACTTC. This encodes CASSYRGLGGEQYF.